This TCR beta chain was profiled in a study of blood T cells in healthy people across ages. This CDR3 has 16 amino acids. Germline V gives CDR1 MNHEY, CDR2 SMNVEV (reference sequence). V lost 3 bases and J 0 bases, leaving 14 bases between the germline ends. Through a sample-barcoded 5' primer and a J-beta primer mix, a second PCR was run for roughly 7 to 11 cycles. TCRdb itself ran the 5' RACE reads through MiXCR, one entry per CDR3 protein. Among roughly 900,000 distinct CDR3 sequences listed, more than 25% were seen once. Only a few counts were recorded for this clonotype. This chain joins TRBV27 and TRBJ1-1; the D is unclear. This receptor was identified in a woman of 80 years or more in good health. Sample: blood. The CDR3 spells CASSFRAANMNTEAFF. CDR3 coding DNA: TGTGCCAGCAGTTTCCGGGCAGCTAACATGAACACTGAAGCTTTCTTT.